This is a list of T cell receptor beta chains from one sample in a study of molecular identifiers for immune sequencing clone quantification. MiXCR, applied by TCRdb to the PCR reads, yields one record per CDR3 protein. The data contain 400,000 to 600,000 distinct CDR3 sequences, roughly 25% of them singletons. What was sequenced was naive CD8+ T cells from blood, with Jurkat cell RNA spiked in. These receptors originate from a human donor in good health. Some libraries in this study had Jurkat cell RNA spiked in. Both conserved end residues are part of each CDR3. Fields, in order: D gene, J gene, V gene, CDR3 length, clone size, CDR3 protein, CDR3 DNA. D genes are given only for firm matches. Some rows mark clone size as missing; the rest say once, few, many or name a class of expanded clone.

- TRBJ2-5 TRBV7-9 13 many CASSLDPSETQYF TGTGCCAGCAGCTTAGATCCCTCGGAGACCCAGTACTTC
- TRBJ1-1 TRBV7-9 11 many CASSLRSEAFF TGTGCCAGCAGCTTAAGGAGTGAAGCTTTCTTT
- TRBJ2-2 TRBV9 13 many CASSVENTGELFF TGTGCCAGCAGCGTAGAAAACACCGGGGAGCTGTTTTTT
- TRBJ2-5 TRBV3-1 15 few CASSRTLERQETQYF TGTGCCAGCAGCCGAACACTAGAGCGGCAAGAGACCCAGTACTTC
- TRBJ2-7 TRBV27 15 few CASSPQPTSSYEQYF TGTGCCAGCAGTCCTCAGCCGACTAGCTCCTACGAGCAGTACTTC
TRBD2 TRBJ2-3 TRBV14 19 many CASSQEPGRWGALTDTQYF TGTGCCAGCAGCCAAGAACCCGGGAGGTGGGGCGCTCTGACAGATACGCAGTATTTT
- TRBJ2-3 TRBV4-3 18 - CASSQDQGGRVGGDTQYF TGCGCCAGCAGCCAAGATCAGGGCGGGAGAGTAGGGGGAGATACGCAGTATTTT
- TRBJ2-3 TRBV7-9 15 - CASSLVGPRTDTQYF TGTGCCAGCAGCTTAGTTGGGCCACGCACAGATACGCAGTATTTT
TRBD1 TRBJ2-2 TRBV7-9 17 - CASSFSRDRGSTGELFF TGTGCCAGCAGCTTTTCTCGGGACAGGGGCAGCACCGGGGAGCTGTTTTTT
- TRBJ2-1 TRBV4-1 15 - CASSQSPGSYNEQFF TGCGCCAGCAGCCAAAGTCCCGGGAGCTACAATGAGCAGTTCTTC
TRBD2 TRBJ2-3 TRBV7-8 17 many CASSTTSGGNLADTQYF TGTGCCAGCAGCACGACTAGCGGGGGCAATCTCGCAGATACGCAGTATTTT
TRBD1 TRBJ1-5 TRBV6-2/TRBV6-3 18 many CASSFPQRMDRTEQPQHF TGTGCCAGCAGTTTTCCACAAAGAATGGACAGGACCGAACAGCCCCAGCATTTT
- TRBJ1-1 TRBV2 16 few CASSEVELEFYAEAFF TGTGCCAGCAGTGAAGTGGAACTCGAATTCTACGCTGAAGCTTTCTTT
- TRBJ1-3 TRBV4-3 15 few CASSQDRRSGNTIYF TGCGCCAGCAGCCAAGATCGCCGCTCTGGAAACACCATATATTTT
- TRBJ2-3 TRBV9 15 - CANSVEGSDTDTQYF TGTGCCAACAGCGTAGAGGGGTCAGACACAGATACGCAGTATTTT
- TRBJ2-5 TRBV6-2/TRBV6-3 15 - CASTAVKGLQETRYF TGTGCCAGCACCGCAGTGAAGGGGCTCCAAGAGACCCGGTACTTC
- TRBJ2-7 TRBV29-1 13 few CSVSYTASYEQYF TGCAGCGTTTCCTACACGGCCTCGTACGAGCAGTACTTC
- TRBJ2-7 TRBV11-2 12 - CATGQDSYEQYF TGTGCTACGGGGCAGGACTCCTACGAGCAGTACTTC
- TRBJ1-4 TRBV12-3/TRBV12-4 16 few CASSLERGSTNEKLFF TGTGCCAGCAGTTTGGAGCGGGGCTCTACTAATGAAAAACTGTTTTTT
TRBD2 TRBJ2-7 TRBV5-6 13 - CASSPGTSYERYF TGTGCCAGCAGCCCCGGGACTAGCTACGAGCGGTACTTC
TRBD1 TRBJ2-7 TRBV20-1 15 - CSARGHGQATYEQYF TGCAGTGCTAGAGGTCATGGACAGGCTACCTACGAGCAGTACTTC
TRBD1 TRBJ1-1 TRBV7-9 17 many CASSRVLAGTANTEAFF TGTGCCAGCTCCCGTGTCCTCGCCGGGACAGCGAACACTGAAGCTTTCTTT
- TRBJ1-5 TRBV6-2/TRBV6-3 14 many CASSWGLPREPQHF TGTGCCAGCAGTTGGGGACTCCCCCGAGAGCCCCAGCATTTT
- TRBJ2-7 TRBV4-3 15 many CASSQDRGAEYEQYF TGCGCCAGCAGCCAAGACAGGGGCGCGGAGTACGAGCAGTACTTC
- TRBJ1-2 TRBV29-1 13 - CSVEGQTNYGYTF TGCAGCGTTGAGGGACAAACTAACTATGGCTACACCTTC
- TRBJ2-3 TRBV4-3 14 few CASSQAMKTDTQYF TGCGCCAGCAGCCAAGCAATGAAGACAGATACGCAGTATTTT
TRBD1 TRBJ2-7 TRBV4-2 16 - CASSPPGQTISYEQYF TGTGCCAGCAGCCCTCCGGGACAGACCATCTCCTACGAGCAGTACTTC
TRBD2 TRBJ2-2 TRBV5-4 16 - CASSTTSGSLTGELFF TGTGCCAGCAGCACGACTAGCGGGAGTCTTACCGGGGAGCTGTTTTTT
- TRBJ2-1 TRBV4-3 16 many CASSQDQGGSYNEQFF TGCGCCAGCAGCCAGGATCAGGGGGGTTCCTACAATGAGCAGTTCTTC
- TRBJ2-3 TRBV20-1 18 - CSARGTGTIIPSTDTQYF TGCAGTGCTAGAGGGACGGGTACGATAATACCAAGCACAGATACGCAGTATTTT
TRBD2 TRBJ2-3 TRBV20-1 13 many CSALAALIDTQYF TGCAGTGCGCTAGCGGCCCTAATTGATACGCAGTATTTT
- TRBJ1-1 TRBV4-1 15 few CASSQDPQGNTEAFF TGCGCCAGCAGCCAAGACCCACAGGGAAACACTGAAGCTTTCTTT
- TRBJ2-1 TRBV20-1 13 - CSAHQSSYNEQFF TGCAGTGCTCACCAGAGCTCCTACAATGAGCAGTTCTTC
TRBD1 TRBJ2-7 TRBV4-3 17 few CASSQDWSRTGVYEQYF TGCGCCAGCAGCCAAGATTGGAGTCGGACAGGGGTCTACGAGCAGTACTTC
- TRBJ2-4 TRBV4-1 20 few CASSQDLSPGASKAKNIQYF TGCGCCAGCAGCCAAGATCTTTCACCCGGGGCTAGCAAAGCCAAAAACATTCAGTACTTC
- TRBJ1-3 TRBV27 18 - CASSPESGQPFSGNTIYF TGTGCCAGCAGTCCAGAGTCAGGGCAGCCTTTCTCTGGAAACACCATATATTTT
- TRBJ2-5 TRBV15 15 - CATSRDSLRGETQYF TGTGCCACCAGCAGGGACTCCTTAAGAGGAGAGACCCAGTACTTC
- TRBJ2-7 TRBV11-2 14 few CATRIGSGAYEQYF TGTGCCACCAGGATCGGGAGTGGAGCCTACGAGCAGTACTTC
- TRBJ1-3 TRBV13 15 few CASSLGWSSGNTIYF TGTGCCAGCAGCTTAGGCTGGTCTTCTGGAAACACCATATATTTT
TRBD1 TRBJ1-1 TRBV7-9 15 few CASSSTSDRAMNDFF TGTGCCAGCAGCTCGACGTCTGACAGGGCCATGAACGATTTCTTT
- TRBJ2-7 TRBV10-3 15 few CAISEPTSTYYEQYF TGTGCCATCAGTGAGCCGACGTCAACCTACTACGAGCAGTACTTC
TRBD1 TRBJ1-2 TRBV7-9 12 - CASSRDRPGYTF TGTGCCAGCAGCCGGGACAGGCCTGGCTACACCTTC
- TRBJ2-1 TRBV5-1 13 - CASSLFGDNEQFF TGCGCCAGCAGCTTGTTTGGGGACAATGAGCAGTTCTTC
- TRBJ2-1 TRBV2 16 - CASSEYSGAIYNEQFF TGTGCCAGCAGTGAGTATTCGGGAGCGATCTACAATGAGCAGTTCTTC
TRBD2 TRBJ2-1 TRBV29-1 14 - CSVEVSGSSDEQFF TGCAGCGTTGAAGTTAGCGGGAGTTCGGATGAGCAGTTCTTC
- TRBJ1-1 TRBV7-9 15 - CASSSPRGPNTEAFF TGTGCCAGCAGCTCTCCACGGGGGCCGAACACTGAAGCTTTCTTT
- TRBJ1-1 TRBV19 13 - CASSAGGSTEAFF TGTGCCAGTAGTGCGGGGGGGAGCACTGAAGCTTTCTTT
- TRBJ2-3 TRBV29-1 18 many CSVEDPSRETYSTDTQYF TGCAGCGTTGAAGATCCCTCCCGGGAGACCTATAGCACAGATACGCAGTATTTT
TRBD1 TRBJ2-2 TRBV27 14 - CASSFVQGSRELFF TGTGCCAGCAGTTTCGTACAGGGGTCCCGGGAGCTGTTTTTT
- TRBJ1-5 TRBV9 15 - CASSVGGYANQPQHF TGTGCCAGCAGCGTAGGCGGATATGCCAATCAGCCCCAGCATTTT